This T cell receptor (beta chain) was observed in a study of T cell repertoires in aging, cancer and after chemotherapy. As for the study in general: The full dataset contained several million TCR reads.

This clonotype has only a few counts. TRB rearrangements spanning V, D and J were amplified using mixed TRB-A/B primers. TCRdb recomputed calls from the multiplex PCR reads with MiXCR, one row per CDR3 protein. The data hold 4,900 or so distinct CDR3 sequences, with 40% to 55% observed a single time. The CDR3 is 16 amino acids. V was shortened by 0 bases and J by 2 bases, with 11 bases between the two germline ends. Germline V gene data show CDR1 as ENHRY and CDR2 as SYGVKD. The template was genomic DNA from peripheral blood, not RNA. Sequencing was performed on blood. The chain is built from TRBV10-3 and TRBJ2-1; D is ambiguous. This sequence was found in a human donor in good health. The CDR3 bases are TGTGCCATCAGTGAGTCGGCGGCAGGCCCCTACAATGAGCAGTTCTTC. Translating gives CAISESAAGPYNEQFF.